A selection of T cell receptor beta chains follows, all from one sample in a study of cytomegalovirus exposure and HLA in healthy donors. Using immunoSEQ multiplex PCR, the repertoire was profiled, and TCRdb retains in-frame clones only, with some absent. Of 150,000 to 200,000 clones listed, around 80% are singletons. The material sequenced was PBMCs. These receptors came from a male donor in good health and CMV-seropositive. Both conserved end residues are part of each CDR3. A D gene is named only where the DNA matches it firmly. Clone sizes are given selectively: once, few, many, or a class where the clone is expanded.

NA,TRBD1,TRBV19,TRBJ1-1,TGTGCCAGTAGTATTCCCTCGGACAGGGTGAACACTGAAGCTTTCTTT,CASSIPSDRVNTEAFF
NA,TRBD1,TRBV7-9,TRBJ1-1,TGTGCCAGCAGCTTAGGGGACAGGGGACAAACTGAAGCTTTCTTT,CASSLGDRGQTEAFF
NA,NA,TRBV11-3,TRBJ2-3,TGTGCCAGCACCACTACCCGGGGGAGCGCAGATACGCAGTATTTT,CASTTTRGSADTQYF
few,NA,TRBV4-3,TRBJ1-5,TGCGCCAGCAGCCAGGGGAGGGGCAATCAGCCCCAGCATTTT,CASSQGRGNQPQHF
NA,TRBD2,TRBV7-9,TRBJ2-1,TGTGCCAGCAGCTCGGGACTAGCGGGGTTCAATGAGCAGTTCTTC,CASSSGLAGFNEQFF
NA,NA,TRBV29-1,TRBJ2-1,TGCAGCGCCGTAGCGGACCCAGGGGGTAATGAGCAGTTCTTC,CSAVADPGGNEQFF
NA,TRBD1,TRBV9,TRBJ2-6,TGTGCCAGCAGCGCGATGACAGGGGGATACTCTGGGGCCAACGTCCTGACTTTC,CASSAMTGGYSGANVLTF
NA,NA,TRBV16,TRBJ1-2,TGTGCCAGCAGCCAATCCTCCTCACGTTGGGCCTATGGCTACACCTTC,CASSQSSSRWAYGYTF
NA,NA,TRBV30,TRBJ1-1,TGTGCCTGGAGTGTACTTGGGGCTGGGAACACTGAAGCTTTCTTT,CAWSVLGAGNTEAFF
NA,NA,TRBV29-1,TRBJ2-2,TGCAGCGTTGAAGGGGTACAGGGAACGATTGCCGGGGAGCTGTTTTTT,CSVEGVQGTIAGELFF
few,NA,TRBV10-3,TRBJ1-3,TGTGCCATCAGTGGGACCGTAGGGAGCAGAAACACCATATATTTT,CAISGTVGSRNTIYF
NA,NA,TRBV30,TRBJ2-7,TGTGCCTGGAGTACGGGGGTCGAGCAGTACTTC,CAWSTGVEQYF
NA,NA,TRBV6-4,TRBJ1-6,TGTGCCAGCAGTGAACAAGGAGAGAATTCACCCCTCCACTTT,CASSEQGENSPLHF
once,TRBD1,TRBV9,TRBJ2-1,TGTGCCAGCAGCGTAGGAGGGGGCGCGTACAATGAGCAGTTCTTC,CASSVGGGAYNEQFF
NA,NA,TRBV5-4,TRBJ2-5,TGTGCCACCAAATTAAGCGGACAAGAGACCCAGTACTTC,CATKLSGQETQYF
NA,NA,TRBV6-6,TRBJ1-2,TGTGCCAGCACGGGGGGGTACTATGGCTACACCTTC,CASTGGYYGYTF
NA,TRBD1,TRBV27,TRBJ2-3,TGTGCCAGCAGTGGGACAGGCCTGGTTCGGTATTTT,CASSGTGLVRYF
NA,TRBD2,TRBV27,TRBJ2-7,TGTGCCAGCAGTTTATCGGGGACTAGCGGACGCTTGTCCTACGAGCAGTACTTC,CASSLSGTSGRLSYEQYF
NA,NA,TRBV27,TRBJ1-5,TGTGCCAGCAGGGGACACCCCAATCAGCCCCAGCATTTT,CASRGHPNQPQHF
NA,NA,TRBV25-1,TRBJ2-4,TGTGCCAGCAGTGAATGGTCAGGAGGACCCAAAAACATTCAGTACTTC,CASSEWSGGPKNIQYF
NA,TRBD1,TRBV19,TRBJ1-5,TGTGCCAGTAGTTGGGGAGACAGGGGCGGCAATCAGCCCCAGCATTTT,CASSWGDRGGNQPQHF
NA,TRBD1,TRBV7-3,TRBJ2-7,TGTGCCAGCGGATCTGGACAGGGGAGATACGAGCAGTACTTC,CASGSGQGRYEQYF
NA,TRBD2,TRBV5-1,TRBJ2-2,TGCGCCAGCAGTGGCAAACTCCGGGACTACCACACCGGGGAGCTGTTTTTT,CASSGKLRDYHTGELFF
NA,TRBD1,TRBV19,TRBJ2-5,TGTGCCAGTAGTATGGGACAGTGGAAAGAGACCCAGTACTTC,CASSMGQWKETQYF
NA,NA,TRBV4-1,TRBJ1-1,TGCGCCAGCAGCCCCTTCAGAAACACTGAAGCTTTCTTT,CASSPFRNTEAFF
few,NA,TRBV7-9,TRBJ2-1,TGTGCCAGCAGCTTACTTGGGCTGAAAACGTACAATGAGCAGTTCTTC,CASSLLGLKTYNEQFF
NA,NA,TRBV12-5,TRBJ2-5,TGTGCTAGTGGTTTTCGGAGGACGGAGACCCAGTACTTC,CASGFRRTETQYF
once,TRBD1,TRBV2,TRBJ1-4,TGTGCCAGCAGGATCCCGGGACAGGTCGGGGAAAAACTGTTTTTT,CASRIPGQVGEKLFF
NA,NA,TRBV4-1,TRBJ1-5,TGCGCCAGCAGCCAGGGGCAGGGAGGATATCAGCCCCAGCATTTT,CASSQGQGGYQPQHF
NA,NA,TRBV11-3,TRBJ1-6,TGTGCCAGCAGCTTAGGAGGGGGCTATAATTCACCCCTCCACTTT,CASSLGGGYNSPLHF
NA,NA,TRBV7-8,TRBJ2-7,TGTGCCAGCAGCATAATCCCTGGAGGGGGGGCCTACGAGCAGTACTTC,CASSIIPGGGAYEQYF
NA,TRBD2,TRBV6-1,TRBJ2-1,TGTGCCAGTACTAGCGGACCATACAATGAGCAGTTCTTC,CASTSGPYNEQFF
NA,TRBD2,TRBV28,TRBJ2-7,TGTGCCAGCAGTCCAGCGGGAGTTTACGAGCAGTACTTC,CASSPAGVYEQYF
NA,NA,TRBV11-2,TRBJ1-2,TGTGCCAGCAGCCCAACGGGGGGCTACACCTTC,CASSPTGGYTF
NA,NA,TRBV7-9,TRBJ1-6,TGTGCCAGCAAATGGGTGGAGAATTCACCCCTCCACTTT,CASKWVENSPLHF
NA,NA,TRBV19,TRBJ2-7,TGTGCCAGCTCAGGACGTAGGCAGGGGAGCTCCTACGAGCAGTACTTC,CASSGRRQGSSYEQYF
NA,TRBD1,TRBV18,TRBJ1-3,TGTGCCAGCTCACTCCAGACAGGGATTTCTGGAAACACCATATATTTT,CASSLQTGISGNTIYF
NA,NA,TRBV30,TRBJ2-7,TGTGCCTGGGTGAAAACGCCAGGGGTTCTAGGCGAGCAGTACTTC,CAWVKTPGVLGEQYF
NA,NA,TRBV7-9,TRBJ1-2,TGTTCCAGCAGCTTAGTTGCTGGAGCTGGCTACACCTTC,CSSSLVAGAGYTF
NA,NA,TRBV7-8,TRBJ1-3,TGTGCCAGCAGCTTAGTATACAGGGACTCTGGAAACACCATATATTTT,CASSLVYRDSGNTIYF